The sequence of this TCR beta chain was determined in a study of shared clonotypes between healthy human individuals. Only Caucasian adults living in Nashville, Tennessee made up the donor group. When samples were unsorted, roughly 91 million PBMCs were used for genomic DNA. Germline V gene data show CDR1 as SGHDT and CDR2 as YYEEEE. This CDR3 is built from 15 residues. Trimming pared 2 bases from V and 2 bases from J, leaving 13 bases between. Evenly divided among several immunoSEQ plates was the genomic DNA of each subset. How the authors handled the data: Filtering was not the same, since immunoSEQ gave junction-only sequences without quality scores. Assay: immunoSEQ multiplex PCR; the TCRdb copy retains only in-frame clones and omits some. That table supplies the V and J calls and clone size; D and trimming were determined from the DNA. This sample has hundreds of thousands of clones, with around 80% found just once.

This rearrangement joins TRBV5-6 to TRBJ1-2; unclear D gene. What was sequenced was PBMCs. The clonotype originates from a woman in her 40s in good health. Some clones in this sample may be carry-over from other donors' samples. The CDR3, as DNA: TGTGCCAGCAGCTTCGGACCCTCTCTAAACTATGGCTACACCTTC. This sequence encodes CASSFGPSLNYGYTF.